Below, 17 T cell receptor beta chains from the same sample are listed, as sequenced in a study of metastatic and nonmetastatic thyroid tumors. TCRdb re-clonotyped the PCR reads through MiXCR. The sample lists about 85,000 clones, around 7.8% occurring once. Thyroid surgery had not been preceded by any treatment in any patient. The sequenced sample was blood. The receptors were sampled from a female donor with papillary thyroid cancer or a benign thyroid nodule (not recorded which). Some clones in this sample may be carry-over from other donors' samples.

This clone was recorded a few times. A read error may be the cause here, since a much bigger clone is one base away. In the same sample, other DNA sequences code for this CDR3. This rearrangement joins TRBV7-9 to TRBJ2-7; D remains ambiguous. Germline CDR1 reads SEHNR; CDR2 reads FQNEAQ (reference sequence). The CDR3 consists of 11 residues. V lost 8 bases and J lost 5, with 10 bases in between. CDR3 coding DNA: TGTGCCAGCGGTGGCTCGAACGAGCAGTACTTC. It is translated as CASGGSNEQYF. Full variable domain (missing parts from reference TRBV7-9 and TRBJ2-7): DTGVSQNPRHKITKRGQNVTFRCDPISEHNRLYWYRQTLGQGPEFLTYFQNEAQLEKSRLLSDRFSAERPKGSFSTLEIQRTEQGDSAMYLCASGGSNEQYFGPGTRLTVT.

This clone was picked up many times. V is TRBV19 and J is TRBJ2-4, with 8 positions matching TRBD2. Germline V gene sequence: CDR1 LNHDA, CDR2 SQIVND (reference sequence). The CDR3 contains 14 residues. The J segment lost 1 base and the V segment lost 9 bases, leaving 5 bases of the junction unmatched. The chain's CDR3 is CASTGGPAKNIQYF. The CDR3 bases are TGTGCCAGCACGGGGGGGCCGGCCAAAAACATTCAGTACTTC.

This clone was observed at least ten times. The gene calls are TRBV19 and TRBJ2-7; 8 positions match TRBD1. The CDR3 runs 16 residues. V was clipped by 5 bases and J by 7 bases; unmatched bases: 16. CDR1 is LNHDA, CDR2 SQIVND, per germline (reference sequence). As DNA, the CDR3 is TGTGCCAGTAGTCGGACAGGGAGGCACCGTGGGGTTGAGCAGTACTTC. Protein sequence: CASSRTGRHRGVEQYF.

Worth noting for this clone: A much larger clonotype is one base distant, so this may be a read error. The genes are TRBV29-1 and TRBJ2-7; maybe TRBD2 (7 bases). From germline, CDR1 is SQVTM and CDR2 ANQGSEA. CDR3 length: 15 residues. The CDR3 reads CSVELAARGGYDQYF. In DNA form, the CDR3 reads TGCAGCGTTGAACTTGCGGCCAGGGGAGGGTACGATCAGTACTTC.

On this clone itself: A read error may explain this, as a much larger clone is one base away. The same CDR3 can be traced to other DNA sequences in this sample. The genes are TRBV15 and TRBJ2-2; D may correspond to TRBD1 or TRBD2 (5 bases each). The CDR3 loop spans 14 amino acids. The germline V and J ends were trimmed by 5 bases and 4 bases, with 11 bases remaining between them. Per germline, CDR1 LNHNV and CDR2 YYDKDF (reference sequence). CDR3: CATSGGDATGELFF. The CDR3 DNA follows: TGTGCCACCAGCGGTGGGGACGCCACCGGGGAGCTGTTTTTT.

This clone was detected a few times. Being one base from a much bigger clone, this may be a read error. The conserved closing phenylalanine or tryptophan is absent in this CDR3, likely reflecting a read error. V gene TRBV5-6 combines with J gene TRBJ1-3, with 7 bases fitting TRBD1. The CDR3 covers 15 residues. V trimming: 4 bases; J trimming: 7 bases; junction bases outside the gene matches: 11. The germline CDR1 and CDR2 sequences are SGHDT and YYEEEE. The CDR3 here is CASSPRQGWRNTIYS. In nucleotides, the CDR3 is TGTGCCAGCAGCCCTAGACAGGGCTGGAGGAACACCATATATTCT.

This clone has just a few counts. The chain recombines TRBV19 with TRBJ2-1; D is possibly TRBD1 or TRBD2 (5 bases each). Germline V lookup: CDR1 LNHDA, CDR2 SQIVND (reference sequence). Between the trimmed V and J ends, which lost 5 bases and 9 bases, there was a span of 20 bases. CDR3 size: 15 residues. The CDR3 region is CASSFLPGPAAEQFF. CDR3 nucleotides: TGTGCCAGTAGTTTTCTACCGGGACCCGCGGCTGAGCAGTTCTTC.

The CDR3 DNA reads as TGTGCCAGCAGCCAATATCTTTTCGCTGATACGCAGTATTTT. It encodes CASSQYLFADTQYF. This chain joins TRBV14 and TRBJ2-3; D not resolved. The CDR3 is 14 amino acids. Germline loops: CDR1 SGHDN, CDR2 FVKESK. V shed 2 bases and J shed 6 bases, with 12 bases lying between them.

This clone was seen ten or more times. This rearrangement joins TRBV30 to TRBJ1-5; no definite D call. This CDR3 contains 15 residues. Trimming cost V 0 bases and J 4 bases, with 13 bases left between them. The V gene's germline CDR1 is GTSNPN and CDR2 SVGIG (reference sequence). CDR3 DNA sequence: TGTGCCTGGAGTGTTCAGTATACACTGAATCAGCCCCAGCATTTT. Protein: CAWSVQYTLNQPQHF.

This clone has at least ten counts. This chain links TRBV11-2 with TRBJ2-3; 12 nucleotides agree with TRBD2. The CDR3 has 16 amino acids. CDR1 is SGHAT and CDR2 is FQNNGV in the germline V gene. The ends lost 2 bases at V and 6 bases at J; junction bases unmatched: 6. The CDR3 loop is CASSLNSLAGGDTQYF. As DNA, the CDR3 is TGTGCCAGCAGCTTAAATTCGCTAGCGGGGGGGGATACGCAGTATTTT.

This clone came up many times. V usage is TRBV5-1 and J usage is TRBJ1-2, with a weak D call TRBD1 (5 bases). CDR3 size: 17 residues. Germline V gene data show CDR1 as SGHRS and CDR2 as YFSETQ. With 0 bases removed from V and 8 bases from J, the gap between germline ends came to 23 bases. The CDR3 sequence: CASSLAERDGIRGGYTF. CDR3 sequence (DNA): TGCGCCAGCAGCTTGGCGGAGCGGGATGGTATCCGGGGGGGCTACACCTTC.

This chain connects TRBV6-4 to TRBJ2-3; 7 bases line up with TRBD2. The CDR3 has 16 residues. From germline, CDR1 is MRHNA and CDR2 SNTAGT. V shed 2 bases and J 3 bases; nucleotides not matched to a gene: 8. The CDR3, as DNA: TGTGCCAGCAGTGACAATTCGGGCGGGGGAACAGATACGCAGTATTTT. Amino acids: CASSDNSGGGTDTQYF.

This clone was counted at least ten times. This same CDR3 is encoded by further DNA sequences in the sample. The rearrangement uses TRBV7-9 and TRBJ2-5; D ambiguous. With 3 bases removed from V and 4 bases from J, the gap between germline ends came to 6 bases. The CDR3 sequence is 12 residues long. Germline CDR1 reads SEHNR; CDR2 reads FQNEAQ (reference sequence). The CDR3 sequence is CASSLAGETQYF. CDR3 DNA sequence: TGTGCCAGCAGCTTGGCTGGAGAGACCCAGTACTTC. Drawing the rest from reference TRBV7-9 and TRBJ2-5, the complete variable domain is DTGVSQNPRHKITKRGQNVTFRCDPISEHNRLYWYRQTLGQGPEFLTYFQNEAQLEKSRLLSDRFSAERPKGSFSTLEIQRTEQGDSAMYLCASSLAGETQYFGPGTRLLVL.

A word on this clone: Given a much more abundant clone one base away, this may be a read error. The chain employs TRBV7-9 and TRBJ2-1, with 7 nucleotides matching TRBD2. The CDR3 runs to 13 residues. CDR1 is SEHNR and CDR2 is FQNEAQ in the germline V gene (reference sequence). CDR3 bases: TGTGCCGGCAGCATAGACGCGGGGGATGAGCAGTTCTTC. Its translation: CAGSIDAGDEQFF.

This clone was seen at least ten times. The chain has TRBV7-9 and TRBJ1-2, with unresolved D. The V gene's germline CDR1 is SEHNR and CDR2 FQNEAQ (reference sequence). The CDR3 extends over 13 amino acids. The V gene lost 5 bases and the J gene lost 7 bases, with 14 bases spanning the gap. The CDR3 DNA reads TGTGCCAGCAGCCCTAACCACTCACCTGGCTACACCTTC. This sequence encodes CASSPNHSPGYTF.

This clone was detected many times. V and J are TRBV28 and TRBJ1-2; 10 bases agree with TRBD1. The germline gives CDR1 MDHEN, CDR2 SYDVKM. The CDR3 is 16 residues long. J gave up 0 bases and V 7 bases, and 8 bases lay outside the gene matches. CDR3 sequence (DNA): TGTGCCAGCACTGCGACCGGGACAGGGGCTAACTATGGCTACACCTTC. The encoded protein is CASTATGTGANYGYTF.

This clone showed up many times. This rearrangement joins TRBV11-2 to TRBJ2-7; 9 bases are a match to TRBD1. The J segment lost 3 bases and the V segment lost 3 bases, leaving 0 bases of the junction unmatched. Germline assignment: CDR1 SGHAT and CDR2 FQNNGV. The CDR3 runs to 13 residues. For the CDR3, the DNA is TGTGCCAGCAGCTTGACAGGGGGCTACGAGCAGTACTTC. This encodes CASSLTGGYEQYF.